This T cell receptor beta chain comes out of a study of T cell responses to AZD1222 COVID-19 vaccine. The CDR3 loop spans 14 amino acids. The germline CDR1 and CDR2 sequences are SGHRS and YFSETQ. Trimming took off 1 base at V and 1 base at J, with 8 bases between the two ends. Sequenced by immunoSEQ multiplex PCR; TCRdb stores in-frame clones only, minus some. This table holds 95,000 to 130,000 clones, approximately 83% found once. The clonotype comes from an adult in good health. This specimen was peripheral blood, taken on day 0 of MenACWY control vaccination. V usage is TRBV5-1 and J usage is TRBJ1-1; D gene ambiguous. The DNA of the CDR3 is TGCGCCAGCAGCTTGCTCGATAGGAACACTGAAGCTTTCTTT. Protein: CASSLLDRNTEAFF.